One sample yielded the 28 T cell receptor beta chains listed below, sequenced in a study of cytomegalovirus exposure and HLA in healthy donors. This table comes from immunoSEQ multiplex PCR, and its TCRdb copy is limited to in-frame clones, with some not included. Among 220,000 or so clones, approximately 88% were seen once, and the ten largest hold 11% to 15%. Sequenced material: PBMCs. These receptors were obtained from a woman aged 25-40 years in good health and CMV-seropositive.

CDR3 loop: CASSLLDFYEQYF. The DNA for the CDR3 is TGTGCCAGCAGCTTACTGGATTTCTACGAGCAGTACTTC. V usage is TRBV11-2 and J usage is TRBJ2-7; D remains unclear. The CDR3 contains 13 residues. In germline, CDR1 is SGHAT, CDR2 FQNNGV. Trimming took off 2 bases at V and 3 bases at J, with 8 bases between the two ends.

This clone was seen once. This rearrangement joins TRBV4-2 to TRBJ1-2, with D hard to call. The length of the CDR3 is 14 residues. Germline CDR1 reads LGHNA; CDR2 reads YNFKEQ. V shed 4 bases and J shed 0 bases, with 9 bases lying between them. The CDR3 nucleotides read TGTGCCAGCAGCCTACAGACCCCTAACTATGGCTACACCTTC. Its translation: CASSLQTPNYGYTF.

CDR3 DNA: TGTGCCAGCCGAGACCCGGGACAGGGTTCGTATGGCTACACCTTC. Translating gives CASRDPGQGSYGYTF. V and J are TRBV27 and TRBJ1-2; 9 nucleotides agree with TRBD1. Per the germline V gene, CDR1 is MNHEY and CDR2 is SMNVEV (reference sequence). The CDR3 extends over 15 amino acids. V dropped 8 bases and J dropped 5; count of bases not matched to a gene: 12.

V gene TRBV9 combines with J gene TRBJ1-2; D not certain. The CDR3 consists of 15 residues. With 3 bases removed from V and 4 bases from J, the gap between germline ends came to 16 bases. Germline V gene data show CDR1 as SGDLS and CDR2 as YYNGEE. The CDR3 sequence is CASSAIQGVAYGYTF. The CDR3, as DNA: TGTGCCAGCAGCGCCATACAAGGAGTAGCCTATGGCTACACCTTC.

The chain uses TRBV9 and TRBJ1-1, with TRBD1 as a possible D gene (5 bases). The V and J ends lost 0 bases and 0 bases respectively, with 9 bases between them. The CDR3 is 15 residues long. Germline V gene data show CDR1 as SGDLS and CDR2 as YYNGEE. The CDR3 protein is CASSVAKGLNTEAFF. The CDR3 DNA follows: TGTGCCAGCAGCGTAGCTAAGGGGTTGAACACTGAAGCTTTCTTT.

The V gene is TRBV11-3, the J gene TRBJ2-1; 8 positions match TRBD1. The CDR3 covers 13 residues. Germline CDR1 and CDR2: SGHNT and YENEEA. The V gene end was trimmed by 5 bases and the J gene end by 7 bases; junction bases not matched to a gene: 4. CDR3 sequence reads: CASSTGGRNEQFF. The CDR3 region has the DNA TGTGCCAGCAGCACAGGGGGTAGGAATGAGCAGTTCTTC.

With respect to this clone: One end of the junction is discordant with germline, which a read error may explain. The V gene is TRBV2, the J gene TRBJ1-1; tentative D call: TRBD1 (5 bases). CDR3 length: 12 residues. The germline gives CDR1 SNHLY, CDR2 FYNNEI. The CDR3 sequence: CASSDWGARHPF. CDR3 DNA: TGTGCCAGCAGTGATTGGGGCGCGCGCCACCCATTT.

The chain carries TRBV6-1 and TRBJ2-7; 7 bases map to TRBD2. This CDR3 region has 14 residues. J was trimmed by 0 bases and V by 2 bases; bases with no gene match: 1. From germline, CDR1 is MNHNS and CDR2 SASEGT. The CDR3 DNA follows: TGTGCCAGCAGTGAACGGGAGGTCTCCTACGAGCAGTACTTC. It specifies CASSEREVSYEQYF.

The chain links TRBV11-2 to TRBJ1-2; D call uncertain. CDR1 is SGHAT, CDR2 FQNNGV, per germline. The germline V and J ends were trimmed by 4 bases and 5 bases, with 11 bases remaining between them. This CDR3 spans 13 amino acids. The CDR3 loop is CASSYGELYGYTF. The CDR3 nucleotides are TGTGCCAGCAGCTACGGGGAGTTATATGGCTACACCTTC.

The chain combines TRBV5-6 with TRBJ2-1; 10 bases agree with TRBD2. V lost 3 bases, J lost 4 bases, and 7 bases stayed unmatched. The CDR3 totals 16 residues. CDR1 and CDR2 (germline): SGHDT, YYEEEE. CDR3 in DNA: TGTGCCAGCAGCTCCCGCTCTAGCGGGAGTTACAATGAGCAGTTCTTC. This translates into CASSSRSSGSYNEQFF.

The V gene is TRBV6-5, the J gene TRBJ1-3, with D unresolved. The V end was cut by 5 bases, the J end by 2 bases, with 13 bases between. CDR3 length: 15 amino acids. The germline CDR1 and CDR2 sequences are MNHEY and SVGAGI. CDR3 sequence reads: CASSPGMGTGNTIYF. The DNA for the CDR3 is TGTGCCAGCAGTCCCGGGATGGGGACTGGAAACACCATATATTTT.

This chain connects TRBV9 to TRBJ2-7, with TRBD1 matching 9 bases. The germline gives CDR1 SGDLS, CDR2 YYNGEE. V lost 0 bases to trimming and J lost 0 bases; unmatched junction nucleotides: 1. The CDR3 totals 15 residues. The CDR3 is CASSVGGQGSYEQYF. DNA for the CDR3: TGTGCCAGCAGCGTAGGGGGACAGGGCTCCTACGAGCAGTACTTC.

This clone was picked up a small number of times. V is TRBV6-5 and J is TRBJ2-5; 8 positions match TRBD2. V gave up 7 bases and J gave up 7 bases; unmatched junction bases: 5. The CDR3 runs to 12 residues. Germline V lookup: CDR1 MNHEY, CDR2 SVGAGI. The CDR3 spells CASMRAGGTQYF. DNA of the CDR3: TGTGCCAGCATGAGGGCGGGGGGGACCCAGTACTTC.

The chain recombines TRBV12-5 with TRBJ2-3, with TRBD2 matching 7 bases. V trimming: 7 bases; J trimming: 3 bases; junction bases outside the gene matches: 7. Per the germline V gene, CDR1 is LGHNT and CDR2 is FRNRAP. This CDR3 is 14 amino acids long. CDR3 sequence reads: CASERDKRTDTQYF. The DNA of the CDR3 is TGTGCTAGTGAGCGGGATAAAAGGACAGATACGCAGTATTTT. Full variable domain (rest looked up from reference TRBV12-5 and TRBJ2-3): DARVTQTPRHKVTEMGQEVTMRCQPILGHNTVFWYRQTMMQGLELLAYFRNRAPLDDSGMPKDRFSAEMPDATLATLKIQPSEPRDSAVYFCASERDKRTDTQYFGPGTRLTVL.

V and J are TRBV6-5 and TRBJ1-1; tentatively, D is TRBD1 (5 bases). V was clipped by 2 bases and J by 2 bases, with 12 bases between them. CDR1 is MNHEY, CDR2 SVGAGI, per germline. The CDR3 extends over 15 amino acids. CDR3 residues: CASSYGGNLNTEAFF. Here the CDR3 DNA reads TGTGCCAGCAGTTACGGGGGGAATTTAAACACTGAAGCTTTCTTT.

The rearrangement joins TRBV19 to TRBJ2-7; 8 bases are shared with TRBD1. Per the germline V gene, CDR1 is LNHDA and CDR2 is SQIVND (reference sequence). The CDR3 has 17 amino acids. J was trimmed by 1 base and V by 1 base; bases with no gene match: 9. The CDR3 here is CASSIGSGTGRSYEQYF. The CDR3 nucleotides are TGTGCCAGTAGTATAGGTTCCGGGACAGGCCGATCCTACGAGCAGTACTTC. Full variable domain (remainder filled in from reference TRBV19 and TRBJ2-7): DGGITQSPKYLFRKEGQNVTLSCEQNLNHDAMYWYRQDPGQGLRLIYYSQIVNDFQKGDIAEGYSVSREKKESFPLTVTSAQKNPTAFYLCASSIGSGTGRSYEQYFGPGTRLTVT.

This clone was found once. V gene TRBV29-1 combines with J gene TRBJ1-1; D call uncertain. This CDR3 region has 14 residues. V was clipped by 6 bases and J by 1 base, with 15 bases between them. Germline CDR1 and CDR2: SQVTM and ANQGSEA. The CDR3 protein is CSVAEIGGNTEAFF. CDR3 DNA sequence: TGCAGCGTAGCCGAGATCGGAGGGAACACTGAAGCTTTCTTT. The whole variable domain, filled in from reference TRBV29-1 and TRBJ1-1, reads SAVISQKPSRDICQRGTSLTIQCQVDSQVTMMFWYRQQPGQSLTLIATANQGSEATYESGFVIDKFPISRPNLTFSTLTVSNMSPEDSSIYLCSVAEIGGNTEAFFGQGTRLTVV.

The chain carries TRBV9 and TRBJ2-5; D possibly corresponds to TRBD2 (7 bases). The CDR3 consists of 14 residues. Trimming shortened V by 3 bases and J by 2 bases, and 11 bases separated the two germline ends. From germline, CDR1 is SGDLS and CDR2 YYNGEE. The CDR3 DNA reads TGTGCCAGCAGCGGGGGGGGCTCACAAGAGACCCAGTACTTC. The encoded protein is CASSGGGSQETQYF.

The rearrangement uses TRBV10-2 and TRBJ1-2; perhaps TRBD1 as D (6 bases). Germline V gives CDR1 WSHSY, CDR2 SAAADI. The CDR3 length is 17 residues. V was cut by 2 bases and J by 0 bases, with 16 bases left in between. The CDR3 here is CASSEPYYRASNYGYTF. The CDR3 DNA reads TGCGCCAGCAGTGAGCCCTACTACAGGGCTTCTAACTATGGCTACACCTTC.

This clone was seen once. This sequence joins TRBV27 and TRBJ1-5, with D perhaps matching TRBD1 (5 bases). The V end lost 2 bases, the J end lost 3 bases, and 11 bases lay between the germline ends. The germline V gene has CDR1 MNHEY and CDR2 SMNVEV (reference sequence). The CDR3 loop spans 15 amino acids. The CDR3 protein is CASSLAGPNNQPQHF. In DNA, the CDR3 is TGTGCCAGCAGTTTAGCGGGGCCGAACAATCAGCCCCAGCATTTT.

The chain couples TRBV18 to TRBJ2-7, with 9 bases that match TRBD2. Germline-derived CDR1 and CDR2 are KGHSH and LQKENI. J lost 7 bases, V lost 3 bases, and 10 bases had no gene match. The CDR3 is made up of 15 amino acids. The CDR3, as DNA: TGTGCCAGCTCACCCGGCGCGGGAGGGCCGGGGGAGCAGTACTTC. This encodes CASSPGAGGPGEQYF.

This clone was counted once. The V call is TRBV28, the J call TRBJ2-2; D is perhaps TRBD1 or TRBD2 (5 bases each). From germline, CDR1 is MDHEN and CDR2 SYDVKM. Trimming cost V 8 bases and J 7 bases, with 17 bases left between them. The CDR3 runs 14 residues. CDR3 coding DNA: TGTGCCAGCCTCGCGAGGGGTTTTCGCGGGGAGCTGTTTTTT. Translated, it gives CASLARGFRGELFF.

The J gene is TRBJ2-1, the V gene TRBV7-9; TRBD1 might be the D (6 bases). Trimming cost V 1 base and J 9 bases, with 19 bases left between them. The CDR3 is 16 residues long. Germline V gene sequence: CDR1 SEHNR, CDR2 FQNEAQ (reference sequence). Here the CDR3 DNA reads TGTGCCAGCAGCTTAGGTGTGGACAGATTGTCCTTTGAGCAGTTCTTC. This sequence encodes CASSLGVDRLSFEQFF.

The chain uses TRBV9 and TRBJ2-7; 10 positions agree with TRBD2. Germline CDR1 and CDR2: SGDLS and YYNGEE. CDR3 length: 15 amino acids. With V trimmed by 3 bases and J by 2 bases, 5 bases remained unmatched. The DNA of the CDR3 is TGTGCCAGCAGCGCCGGGACTAGCGTCACCTACGAGCAGTACTTC. Its protein is CASSAGTSVTYEQYF.

V and J are TRBV25-1 and TRBJ1-2; 9 bases align to TRBD1. Trimming at V came to 3 bases and at J to 8 bases, leaving 10 bases not matched to a gene. CDR1 and CDR2 from the germline V gene are MGHDK and SYGVNS. The length of the CDR3 is 15 residues. For the CDR3, the DNA is TGTGCCAGCAGTGACGAATTGGGACAGGGACACGGCTACACCTTC. It is translated as CASSDELGQGHGYTF.

This clone was seen once. The V gene is TRBV19, the J gene TRBJ1-1; unclear D gene. Germline V CDR1 and CDR2: LNHDA, SQIVND (reference sequence). The V and J ends lost 6 bases and 0 bases respectively, with 17 bases between them. The CDR3 spans 16 residues. CDR3 sequence: CASRLGHNNMNTEAFF. The CDR3 DNA follows: TGTGCCAGTAGATTAGGTCATAATAATATGAACACTGAAGCTTTCTTT.

V gene TRBV5-1 combines with J gene TRBJ2-7, with D perhaps matching TRBD1 (6 bases). CDR1 and CDR2 from the germline V gene are SGHRS and YFSETQ. This CDR3 is built from 15 residues. Trimming pared 3 bases from V and 2 bases from J, leaving 15 bases between. CDR3 sequence: CASSSLTTGTYEQYF. Here the CDR3 DNA reads TGCGCCAGCAGCTCCTTAACGACAGGAACCTACGAGCAGTACTTC.

Only one count was recorded for this clone. The chain recombines TRBV27 with TRBJ1-5; TRBD1 might be the D (5 bases). The ends were cut back, 7 bases at V and 2 bases at J, with 24 bases in the middle. Germline assignment: CDR1 MNHEY and CDR2 SMNVEV (reference sequence). This CDR3 spans 18 amino acids. The DNA of the CDR3 is TGTGCCAGCATAATACTTAGGACTGCCCGGGGCGGCAATCAGCCCCAGCATTTT. Translated: CASIILRTARGGNQPQHF.